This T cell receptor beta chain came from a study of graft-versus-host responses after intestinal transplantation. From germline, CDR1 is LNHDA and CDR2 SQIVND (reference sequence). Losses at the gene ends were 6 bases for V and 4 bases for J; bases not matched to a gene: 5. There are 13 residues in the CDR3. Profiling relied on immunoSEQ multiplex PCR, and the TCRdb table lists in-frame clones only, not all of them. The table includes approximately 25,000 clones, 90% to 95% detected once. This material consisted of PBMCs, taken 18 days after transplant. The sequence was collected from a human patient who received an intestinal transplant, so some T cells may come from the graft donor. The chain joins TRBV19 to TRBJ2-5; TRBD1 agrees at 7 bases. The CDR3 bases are TGTGCCAGTAGAGGGACAGCTCGAGAGACCCAGTACTTC. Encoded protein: CASRGTARETQYF.